These T cell receptor beta chains were read from a single sample in a study of human T cells and chemical hapten exposure. TCRdb passed the RACE reads through MiXCR, listing each CDR3 protein once. This sample has about 28,000 distinct CDR3 sequences, with 6.5% to 8.5% found just once. The sequenced sample consisted of whole blood. The source of these receptors is a human donor in good health. Some clones in this sample may be carry-over from other donors' samples. The CDR3 runs from the conserved cysteine through the conserved F or W. The D gene is left open where the match is weak. Expanded clones are given a class, and other clones once, few, many or no size at all.

D	J	size	V	CDR3	DNA
.	TRBJ1-1	many	TRBV14	CASSHVGTYEWEAFF	TGTGCCAGCAGTCATGTAGGGACCTACGAGTGGGAAGCTTTCTTT
.	TRBJ2-3	few	TRBV29-1	CSVEDRAACTDTQYF	TGCAGCGTTGAGGACAGAGCGGCATGCACAGATACGCAGTATTTT
.	TRBJ1-1	many	TRBV6-6	CASSRTENTEAFF	TGTGCCAGCAGTCGGACAGAAAACACTGAAGCTTTCTTT
TRBD1	TRBJ1-1	.	TRBV5-6	CASSRSYRGRNTEAFF	TGTGCCAGCAGCAGGAGCTACAGGGGTCGGAACACTGAAGCTTTCTTT
TRBD1	TRBJ2-3	few	TRBV10-3	CAIKGQGTTDTQYF	TGTGCCATTAAGGGACAGGGGACAACAGATACGCAGTATTTT
TRBD1	TRBJ1-4	.	TRBV30	CAWKGMGQLNEKLFF	TGTGCCTGGAAGGGTATGGGACAGCTTAATGAAAAACTGTTTTTT
.	TRBJ1-2	many	TRBV20-1	CSASEDTERGYTF	TGCAGTGCTAGCGAGGACACCGAACGAGGCTACACCTTC
.	TRBJ2-2	many	TRBV11-1	CASSLETGELFF	TGTGCCAGCAGCTTAGAAACCGGGGAGCTGTTTTTT
TRBD2	TRBJ2-3	.	TRBV6-2/TRBV6-3	CASSSLAVTTDTQYF	TGTGCCAGCAGTTCACTAGCGGTGACCACAGATACGCAGTATTTT
.	TRBJ1-2	.	TRBV18	CASSTTNYGYTF	TGTGCCAGCTCAACCACCAACTATGGCTACACCTTC
.	TRBJ2-5	.	TRBV21-1	CASSSLGGAETQYF	TGTGCCAGCAGCAGTTTAGGGGGCGCGGAGACCCAGTACTTC
TRBD2	TRBJ2-3	many	TRBV27	CASRSGRAKGTQYF	TGTGCCAGCAGGAGCGGGAGGGCCAAGGGTACGCAGTATTTT
TRBD2	TRBJ2-1	many	TRBV12-3/TRBV12-4	CASSRTSGRGNEQFF	TGTGCCAGCAGTCGGACTAGCGGGAGGGGGAATGAGCAGTTCTTC
TRBD2	TRBJ2-3	many	TRBV10-1	CASSECEREIDTQYF	TGCGCCAGCAGTGAGTGTGAGCGGGAGATAGATACGCAGTATTTT
.	TRBJ2-3	many	TRBV12-3/TRBV12-4	CASSPVASAPTDTQYF	TGTGCCAGCAGTCCCGTCGCTAGCGCCCCCACAGATACGCAGTATTTT
.	TRBJ1-5	.	TRBV3-1	CASSQDGLQPQHF	TGTGCCAGCAGCCAAGATGGGTTGCAGCCCCAGCATTTT
.	TRBJ1-6	.	TRBV10-3	CAISEGTKTKPLHF	TGTGCCATCAGTGAGGGTACTAAGACTAAACCCCTCCACTTT
.	TRBJ2-7	many	TRBV7-2	CASGNIGPYYEQYF	TGTGCCAGCGGAAATATAGGCCCCTACTACGAGCAGTACTTC
.	TRBJ2-7	many	TRBV28	CASTVPGNYEQYF	TGTGCCAGCACAGTGCCGGGAAACTACGAGCAGTACTTC
.	TRBJ1-2	.	TRBV20-1	CSARDVRGGGDTF	TGCAGTGCTAGGGACGTCAGGGGAGGAGGCGACACCTTC
.	TRBJ2-2	many	TRBV20-1	CSASSGTDTGELFF	TGCAGTGCTAGTTCCGGGACGGACACCGGGGAGCTGTTTTTT
.	TRBJ1-1	few	TRBV7-9	CASSEQGLTNTEAFF	TGTGCCAGCAGCGAACAGGGATTAACAAACACTGAAGCTTTCTTT
.	TRBJ1-1	many	TRBV29-1	CSVEGGGRANTEAFF	TGCAGCGTTGAAGGTGGGGGCAGGGCGAACACTGAAGCTTTCTTT
TRBD2	TRBJ2-5	.	TRBV3-1	CASSQVRTSGSGETQYF	TGTGCCAGCAGCCAAGTGCGGACTAGCGGGAGCGGAGAGACCCAGTACTTC
.	TRBJ2-5	many	TRBV10-3	CAAQSEETQYF	TGTGCCGCCCAGAGTGAAGAGACCCAGTACTTC
.	TRBJ2-7	.	TRBV6-1	CASSEGQYIRDQQYF	TGTGCCAGCAGTGAAGGACAATACATTCGGGATCAGCAGTACTTC
TRBD2	TRBJ2-7	many	TRBV4-3	CASSQLAGGTYEQYF	TGCGCCAGCAGCCAACTAGCGGGGGGTACCTACGAGCAGTACTTC
.	TRBJ1-4	few	TRBV29-1	CSVAMGTVGEKLFF	TGCAGCGTTGCAATGGGGACGGTGGGTGAAAAACTGTTTTTT
.	TRBJ2-7	many	TRBV6-6	CASKVAEFSYEQYF	TGTGCCAGCAAAGTCGCAGAGTTCTCCTACGAGCAGTACTTC
.	TRBJ2-2	few	TRBV6-5	CASRLNPNTGELFF	TGTGCCAGCAGATTAAACCCGAACACCGGGGAGCTGTTTTTT
TRBD2	TRBJ2-3	few	TRBV3-1	CASSLGTSGRGQDTQYF	TGTGCCAGCAGCTTAGGGACTAGCGGGAGAGGGCAAGATACGCAGTATTTT
TRBD2	TRBJ2-2	many	TRBV6-2/TRBV6-3	CASSLLGTRNTGELFF	TGTGCCAGCAGCCTCCTTGGGACTAGGAACACCGGGGAGCTGTTTTTT